This is a list of T cell receptor beta chains from one sample in a study of CD8+ T cells in alopecia areata. The method was immunoSEQ multiplex PCR; TCRdb's version includes in-frame clones alone and lacks a portion of them. The repertoire holds 170,000 or so clones, 65% seen once, with over 0.85% in the top ten. This material consisted of CD4+ T cells sorted from blood, taken at week 4, from a patient treated with tofacitinib. Receptor source: a human donor with alopecia areata. Both conserved end residues are part of each CDR3. A D gene is named only where the DNA matches it firmly. Not every row has a clone size; where given, it reads once, few, many or a size class.

V,D,J,size,CDR3,DNA
TRBV5-1,TRBD1,TRBJ1-1,-,CASSLANWDRGNTEAFF,TGCGCCAGCAGCTTGGCCAATTGGGACAGGGGGAACACTGAAGCTTTCTTT
TRBV30,-,TRBJ2-7,few,CAWDRIYEQYF,TGTGCCTGGGACCGCATCTACGAGCAGTACTTC
TRBV30,-,TRBJ1-6,-,CAWRDLGRGWSPLHF,TGTGCCTGGAGAGATTTAGGAAGGGGATGGTCACCCCTCCACTTT
TRBV2,-,TRBJ1-5,-,CASSFTRDNNQPQHF,TGTGCCAGCAGTTTTACCCGGGACAACAATCAGCCCCAGCATTTT
TRBV9,-,TRBJ2-5,once,CASSPGLETQYF,TGTGCCAGCAGCCCTGGGCTGGAGACCCAGTACTTC
TRBV29-1,TRBD1,TRBJ2-7,few,CSVVAQGPTYEQYF,TGCAGCGTTGTAGCACAGGGGCCCACCTACGAGCAGTACTTC
TRBV2,-,TRBJ2-1,few,CASTDPRGWGNEQFF,TGTGCCAGCACCGATCCCCGGGGTTGGGGCAATGAGCAGTTCTTC
TRBV7-2,TRBD1,TRBJ1-2,-,CASSLDWLGTGDGYTF,TGTGCCAGCAGCTTAGACTGGTTGGGGACAGGGGATGGCTACACCTTC
TRBV6-6,-,TRBJ1-4,-,CASSYTGGEKLFF,TGTGCCAGCAGTTACACCGGGGGAGAAAAACTGTTTTTT
TRBV7-9,-,TRBJ2-2,once,CASSRGTNTGELFF,TGTGCCAGCAGCCGGGGGACAAACACCGGGGAGCTGTTTTTT
TRBV29-1,TRBD2,TRBJ2-3,-,CSVVALAGGHTDTQYF,TGCAGCGTCGTCGCACTAGCGGGGGGCCACACAGATACGCAGTATTTT
TRBV30,-,TRBJ2-5,-,CAWSVMETQYF,TGTGCCTGGAGTGTCATGGAGACCCAGTACTTC
TRBV20-1,-,TRBJ2-7,-,CSAIWGDEQYF,TGCAGTGCTATCTGGGGAGACGAGCAGTACTTC
TRBV30,-,TRBJ1-3,few,CAWSIGNTIYF,TGTGCCTGGAGTATTGGAAACACCATATATTTT
TRBV30,-,TRBJ2-5,-,CAWGVLAETQYF,TGTGCCTGGGGTGTACTCGCAGAGACCCAGTACTTC
TRBV9,-,TRBJ1-1,once,CASTVAPEAREAFF,TGTGCCAGCACCGTGGCCCCCGAGGCTCGGGAAGCTTTCTTT
TRBV29-1,-,TRBJ1-5,-,CSVSWRSNQPQHF,TGCAGCGTGTCCTGGAGGAGCAATCAGCCCCAGCATTTT
TRBV20-1,-,TRBJ1-1,few,CSARENTEAFF,TGCAGTGCTAGAGAGAACACTGAAGCTTTCTTT
TRBV20-1,-,TRBJ2-2,-,CRAGGGGELFF,TGCAGAGCCGGAGGTGGCGGGGAGCTGTTTTTT
TRBV27,-,TRBJ1-6,-,CASSLGGSPLHF,TGTGCCAGCAGTTTAGGAGGTTCACCCCTCCACTTT
TRBV30,-,TRBJ2-3,-,CAWSVGLGDTQYF,TGTGCCTGGAGTGTAGGATTGGGGGATACGCAGTATTTT
TRBV29-1,-,TRBJ2-7,-,CSVRRGSYEQYF,TGCAGCGTCCGAAGGGGCTCCTACGAGCAGTACTTC